These 29 T cell receptor beta chains came from one sample sequenced in a study of human T cells and chemical hapten exposure. TCRdb re-called the RACE reads through MiXCR, storing one row per CDR3 protein. Of hundreds of thousands of distinct CDR3 sequences listed, just under 6.5% are singletons. Stated time point: patch test 2, 6 weeks after DPC sensitization. Treatment specified: therapeutic diphenylcyclopropenone sensitization with weekly scalp DPC. The sample here was whole blood, taken in connection with sensitization to the hapten diphenylcyclopropenone (DPC). The receptors shown here come from a woman between 18 and 29 years old with alopecia areata. Some clones in this sample may be carry-over from other donors' samples.

This clonotype was counted ten times or more. This chain joins TRBV7-9 and TRBJ1-1, with unresolved D. The CDR3 length is 12 residues. V was shortened by 5 bases and J by 7 bases, with 11 bases between the two germline ends. CDR1 and CDR2 from the germline V gene are SEHNR and FQNEAQ (reference sequence). CDR3 in DNA: TGTGCCAGCAGCCTAGGCTACAATGAAGCTTTCTTT. Translating gives CASSLGYNEAFF.

This clonotype was counted many times. The chain has TRBV3-1 and TRBJ1-1; TRBD1 is a possible D gene (5 bases). Germline CDR1 reads LGHDT; CDR2 reads YNNKEL (reference sequence). This CDR3 comprises 15 residues. Trimming shortened V by 6 bases and J by 5 bases, and 19 bases separated the two germline ends. The CDR3 sequence: CASSPTVAWGTEAFF. The CDR3 DNA reads TGTGCCAGCAGTCCGACAGTGGCTTGGGGTACTGAAGCTTTCTTT.

The rearrangement joins TRBV2 to TRBJ2-2; possible D gene TRBD2, 5 bases. The CDR3 is 15 residues long. The germline CDR1 and CDR2 sequences are SNHLY and FYNNEI. Trimming took off 6 bases at V and 2 bases at J, with 13 bases between the two ends. In nucleotides, the CDR3 is TGTGCCAGCAGGGGAGAGGCAGCCAACACCGGGGAGCTGTTTTTT. This codes for CASRGEAANTGELFF.

The chain combines TRBV4-3 with TRBJ2-4, with a weak D call TRBD1 (6 bases). The V end lost 0 bases, the J end lost 5 bases, and 11 bases lay between the germline ends. The CDR3 is 15 residues long. Germline V CDR1 and CDR2: LGHNA, YSLEER. The CDR3, as DNA: TGCGCCAGCAGCCAAGATCGAAACAGGGAAAACATTCAGTACTTC. As protein: CASSQDRNRENIQYF.

In this sample, this clonotype turned up a few times. This chain links TRBV28 with TRBJ2-1; no clear D gene. Germline V CDR1 and CDR2: MDHEN, SYDVKM. This CDR3 has 13 residues. Deletions cut 2 bases from V and 4 bases from J, with 6 bases between. The CDR3 DNA sequence: TGTGCCAGCAGTTTAGATCATTACAATGAGCAGTTCTTC. This sequence encodes CASSLDHYNEQFF. The whole variable domain, filled in from reference TRBV28 and TRBJ2-1, reads DVKVTQSSRYLVKRTGEKVFLECVQDMDHENMFWYRQDPGLGLRLIYFSYDVKMKEKGDIPEGYSVSREKKERFSLILESASTNQTSMYLCASSLDHYNEQFFGPGTRLTVL.

This clonotype was observed a few times. CDR3 in amino acids: CASSYHRQDEQYF. Here the CDR3 DNA reads TGTGCCAGCAGTTATCACCGACAGGACGAGCAGTACTTC. The chain links TRBV6-5 to TRBJ2-7, with a possible D match to TRBD1 (6 bases). The CDR3 runs 13 residues. CDR1 is MNHEY and CDR2 is SVGAGI in the germline V gene. The V end was cut by 3 bases, the J end by 5 bases, with 11 bases between.

This clonotype was seen a handful of times. The chain combines TRBV24-1 with TRBJ2-6; D is possibly TRBD1 (6 bases). Germline V gives CDR1 KGHDR, CDR2 SFDVKD. The CDR3 totals 15 residues. V was cut by 5 bases and J by 1 base, with 8 bases left in between. CDR3 DNA sequence: TGTGCCACCAGTGGGACAGTATCTGGGGCCAACGTCCTGACTTTC. It translates to CATSGTVSGANVLTF.

The rearrangement links TRBV6-2 or TRBV6-3 to TRBJ2-7; D perhaps matches TRBD1 (7 bases). Germline-derived CDR1 and CDR2 are MNHEY and SVGEGT. V dropped 1 base and J dropped 3 bases, with 19 bases sitting between them. The CDR3 spans 17 residues. DNA of the CDR3: TGTGCCAGCAGTTACTACGGAAAGGCAGGGGGGCTCTACGAGCAGTACTTC. Its translation is CASSYYGKAGGLYEQYF.

This clonotype was detected ten times or more. The chain recombines TRBV20-1 with TRBJ1-6; D unclear. CDR1 is DFQATT and CDR2 is SNEGSKA in the germline V gene (reference sequence). Trimming cost V 1 base and J 8 bases, with 15 bases left between them. The CDR3 runs 15 residues. Here the CDR3 DNA reads TGCAGTGCTAGAGTCTCCGGGTTCGGGGATTCACCCCTCCACTTT. Its translation is CSARVSGFGDSPLHF.

This clonotype was seen many times. V gene TRBV18 combines with J gene TRBJ1-4; 8 nucleotides align to TRBD1. Looked up from germline, CDR1 is KGHSH and CDR2 is LQKENI. CDR3 length: 15 residues. V shed 3 bases, J shed 4 bases, and the junction held 4 bases outside the gene matches. CDR3 in amino acids: CASSPPDRVNEKLFF. The DNA of the CDR3 is TGTGCCAGCTCACCCCCGGACAGGGTTAATGAAAAACTGTTTTTT.

The chain is built from TRBV6-5 and TRBJ2-5; TRBD1 agrees at 8 bases. This CDR3 has 15 residues. The junction had 4 bases not matched to a gene; V was cut back by 0 bases and J by 4 bases. CDR1 and CDR2 from the germline V gene are MNHEY and SVGAGI. The CDR3 loop reads CASSYSGQGGETQYF. The CDR3 DNA follows: TGTGCCAGCAGTTACTCCGGACAGGGTGGAGAGACCCAGTACTTC.

This clonotype has only a few counts. The chain couples TRBV6-1 to TRBJ1-5; D is uncertain. CDR1 and CDR2 from the germline V gene are MNHNS and SASEGT. V was clipped by 10 bases and J by 8 bases, with 9 bases between them. The CDR3 totals 10 residues. The CDR3 protein is CAISAKPQHF. Written as DNA, the CDR3 is TGTGCCATATCTGCAAAGCCCCAGCATTTT.

This clonotype was picked up many times. CDR3 loop: CASSLTGGQNIQYF. DNA for the CDR3: TGTGCCAGCAGCCTGACTGGGGGACAAAACATTCAGTACTTC. The chain combines TRBV11-2 with TRBJ2-4, with D possibly being TRBD1 or TRBD2 (5 bases each). V was cut by 5 bases and J by 5 bases, with 13 bases left in between. Germline V gene sequence: CDR1 SGHAT, CDR2 FQNNGV. The CDR3 has 14 amino acids.

This clonotype showed up just a few times. J is TRBJ2-7 and V is TRBV12-3 or TRBV12-4; no definite D call. Trimming left V 5 bases short and J 7 bases short, with 12 bases between. The CDR3 spans 12 residues. This CDR3 reads CASSQPVSEQYF. The CDR3 nucleotides are TGTGCCAGCAGTCAGCCTGTGAGTGAGCAGTACTTC.

The chain recombines TRBV29-1 with TRBJ2-1; D might be TRBD1 or TRBD2, each matching 5 bases. The CDR3 is 15 residues long. V was clipped by 0 bases and J by 4 bases, with 13 bases between them. Germline V gene data show CDR1 as SQVTM and CDR2 as ANQGSEA. The CDR3, as DNA: TGCAGCGTTGAAGATCAGGGCGGGCTATACAATGAGCAGTTCTTC. This encodes CSVEDQGGLYNEQFF.

This clonotype has ten or more counts. This chain uses TRBV9 with TRBJ1-4, with TRBD1 as a possible D gene (6 bases). Germline V gene data show CDR1 as SGDLS and CDR2 as YYNGEE. Trimming removed 7 bases from V and 5 bases from J, with 6 bases in between. The CDR3 consists of 11 residues. The DNA for the CDR3 is TGTGCCAGCGGACAGAATGAAAAACTGTTTTTT. This sequence encodes CASGQNEKLFF.

This clonotype was seen at least ten times. This sequence joins TRBV20-1 and TRBJ1-3; no clear D gene. Trimming shortened V by 6 bases and J by 4 bases, and 7 bases separated the two germline ends. The CDR3 extends over 11 amino acids. In germline, CDR1 is DFQATT, CDR2 SNEGSKA (reference sequence). In nucleotides, the CDR3 is TGCAGTGCGTTCAGGGGAAACACCATATATTTT. Translated, it gives CSAFRGNTIYF.

This clonotype has more than one count but fewer than ten. The CDR3 is CSAREDRDTDTQYF. The DNA of the CDR3 is TGCAGTGCTAGAGAAGACAGGGACACAGATACGCAGTATTTT. The V call is TRBV20-1, the J call TRBJ2-3; 7 positions match TRBD1. CDR1 and CDR2 from the germline V gene are DFQATT and SNEGSKA (reference sequence). The CDR3 contains 14 residues. V lost 0 bases to trimming and J lost 2 bases; unmatched junction nucleotides: 2.

CDR3 amino acids: CSAMDLSYEQYF. In nucleotides, the CDR3 is TGCAGTGCTATGGACTTATCCTACGAGCAGTACTTC. The rearrangement uses TRBV20-1 and TRBJ2-7; a possible D gene is TRBD2 (5 bases). Germline CDR1 is DFQATT and CDR2 is SNEGSKA (reference sequence). V gave up 4 bases and J gave up 1 base, with 8 bases separating them. This CDR3 is 12 amino acids long.

This clonotype has a count of ten or more. The chain uses TRBV7-2 and TRBJ1-1; 8 positions agree with TRBD1. The germline V gene encodes CDR1 SGHTA and CDR2 FQGNSA. This CDR3 spans 14 amino acids. V lost 3 bases to trimming and J lost 3 bases; unmatched junction nucleotides: 3. CDR3 sequence: CASSLDRADTEAFF. The CDR3 DNA reads as TGTGCCAGCAGCTTGGACAGGGCTGACACTGAAGCTTTCTTT. The variable domain in full, completed from reference TRBV7-2 and TRBJ1-1, reads GAGVSQSPSNKVTEKGKDVELRCDPISGHTALYWYRQSLGQGLEFLIYFQGNSAPDKSGLPSDRFSAERTGGSVSTLTIQRTQQEDSAVYLCASSLDRADTEAFFGQGTRLTVV.

In its sample, this clonotype was seen a few times. The chain links TRBV6-5 to TRBJ1-4, with 7 bases identical to TRBD1. The CDR3 sequence is 17 residues long. V shed 6 bases, J shed 0 bases, and the junction held 10 bases outside the gene matches. Germline-derived CDR1 and CDR2 are MNHEY and SVGAGI. CDR3 protein: CASRRRDSSATNEKLFF. DNA of the CDR3: TGTGCCAGCAGGCGCCGGGACAGTAGTGCAACTAATGAAAAACTGTTTTTT.

This clonotype was seen only a few times. The chain has TRBV2 and TRBJ2-5, with D perhaps matching TRBD2 (5 bases). V lost 2 bases, J lost 5 bases, and 6 bases lay in between. Germline CDR1 and CDR2: SNHLY and FYNNEI. CDR3 size: 12 residues. The CDR3 loop reads CASSERGETQYF. CDR3 bases: TGTGCCAGCAGTGAAAGAGGGGAGACCCAGTACTTC.

This clonotype was picked up a small number of times. This rearrangement joins TRBV7-2 to TRBJ1-2; TRBD1 is a possible D gene (6 bases). The V end lost 5 bases, the J end lost 8 bases, and 21 bases lay between the germline ends. There are 15 residues in the CDR3. CDR1 is SGHTA and CDR2 is FQGNSA in the germline V gene. DNA for the CDR3: TGTGCCAGCAGCCCCCTTCAGAGGGGGGCCCAGGGCTACACCTTC. As protein: CASSPLQRGAQGYTF.

This clonotype has a count of ten or more. This chain links TRBV29-1 with TRBJ1-1; TRBD1 is a possible D gene (5 bases). CDR1 and CDR2 (germline): SQVTM, ANQGSEA. The CDR3 spans 11 residues. Trimming removed 4 bases from V and 6 bases from J, with 9 bases in between. The CDR3 DNA follows: TGCAGCGTTGTATCGGGGGCTGAAGCTTTCTTT. Protein: CSVVSGAEAFF. Variable domain in full (rest from reference TRBV29-1 and TRBJ1-1): SAVISQKPSRDICQRGTSLTIQCQVDSQVTMMFWYRQQPGQSLTLIATANQGSEATYESGFVIDKFPISRPNLTFSTLTVSNMSPEDSSIYLCSVVSGAEAFFGQGTRLTVV.

This clonotype was seen more than once but under ten times. The chain couples TRBV27 to TRBJ2-5, with 11 bases fitting TRBD2. The V and J ends lost 2 bases and 4 bases, in that order; junction bases with no gene match: 3. The germline gives CDR1 MNHEY, CDR2 SMNVEV (reference sequence). The CDR3 contains 15 residues. The CDR3 protein is CASSLLAGGPETQYF. DNA of the CDR3: TGTGCCAGCAGTTTACTAGCGGGGGGCCCAGAGACCCAGTACTTC.

The chain couples TRBV11-2 to TRBJ2-1, with 9 bases fitting TRBD2. Per the germline V gene, CDR1 is SGHAT and CDR2 is FQNNGV. After removal of 5 bases from V and 4 bases from J, the junction contained 6 bases not matched to a gene. The CDR3 loop spans 15 amino acids. The CDR3: CASSPTSGPYNEQFF. In DNA form, the CDR3 reads TGTGCCAGCAGCCCGACTAGCGGACCGTACAATGAGCAGTTCTTC.

This clonotype was picked up a small number of times. The CDR3 DNA follows: TGTGCCAGCACCGGGACAGGGGGAAGCTCTGGGGCCAACGTCCTGACTTTC. This encodes CASTGTGGSSGANVLTF. This chain connects TRBV9 to TRBJ2-6, with 11 bases aligning to TRBD1. This CDR3 has 17 amino acids. V lost 6 bases to trimming and J lost 0 bases; unmatched junction nucleotides: 5. CDR1 and CDR2 (germline): SGDLS, YYNGEE.

There are many counts of this clonotype. The chain has TRBV7-2 and TRBJ1-5; D remains ambiguous. V lost 6 bases to trimming and J lost 5 bases, with 14 bases between them. The CDR3 spans 14 residues. CDR1 and CDR2 (germline): SGHTA, FQGNSA. CDR3 sequence: CASSVAGRHQPQHF. DNA of the CDR3: TGTGCCAGCAGTGTTGCGGGGAGGCATCAGCCCCAGCATTTT.

This clonotype came up many times. This chain connects TRBV5-1 to TRBJ2-7; perhaps TRBD1 as D (6 bases). Germline CDR1 and CDR2: SGHRS and YFSETQ. This CDR3 region has 14 residues. V dropped 2 bases and J dropped 5 bases, with 14 bases sitting between them. In DNA, the CDR3 is TGCGCCAGCAGCTTTGCCGGGGACACCCACGAGCAGTACTTC. Amino acids: CASSFAGDTHEQYF.